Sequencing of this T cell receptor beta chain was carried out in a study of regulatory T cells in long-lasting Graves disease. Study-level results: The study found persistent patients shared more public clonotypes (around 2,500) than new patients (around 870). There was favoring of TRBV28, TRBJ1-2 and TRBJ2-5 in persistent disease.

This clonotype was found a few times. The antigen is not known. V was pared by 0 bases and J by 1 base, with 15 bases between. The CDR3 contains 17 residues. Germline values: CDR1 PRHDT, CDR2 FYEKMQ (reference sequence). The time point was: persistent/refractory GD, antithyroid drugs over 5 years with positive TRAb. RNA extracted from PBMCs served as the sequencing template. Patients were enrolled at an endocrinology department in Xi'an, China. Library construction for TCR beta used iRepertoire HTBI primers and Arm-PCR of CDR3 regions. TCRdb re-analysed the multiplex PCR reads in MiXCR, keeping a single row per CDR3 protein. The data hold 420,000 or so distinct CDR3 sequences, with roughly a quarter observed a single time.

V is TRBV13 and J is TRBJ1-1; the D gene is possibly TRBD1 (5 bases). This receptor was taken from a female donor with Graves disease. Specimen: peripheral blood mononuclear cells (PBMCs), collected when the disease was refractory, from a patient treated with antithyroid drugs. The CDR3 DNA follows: TGTGCCAGCAGCTTAGGCCGGGGCACAACCCGGAACACTGAAGCTTTCTTT. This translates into CASSLGRGTTRNTEAFF.